This TCR beta chain derives from a study of vaccination and CD4 T cells after COVID-19. Germline lookup yields CDR1 MNHNS and CDR2 SASEGT. Trimming took 8 bases from V and 0 from J, leaving 14 bases between them. The CDR3 sequence is 14 residues long. The Oncomine TCR Beta short-read assay was applied to DNA of cultured CD4+ T cells. A single record per CDR3 protein comes from TCRdb applying MiXCR to the PCR reads. The sample includes some 20,000 distinct CDR3 sequences, approximately 40% of them seen just once. Treatment specified: approximately 9-day PBMC culture with coronavirus spike peptide pools or control peptides (ViraFEST assay). On this clonotype itself: No antigen is known for it.

The specimen was CD4+ T cells from blood, cultured in vitro. The chain carries TRBV6-1 and TRBJ2-7; TRBD1 might be the D (6 bases). This TCR came from a human donor who had recovered from COVID-19. This chain's CDR3 is CASHRAQSSYEQYF. The CDR3 bases are TGTGCCAGCCACAGGGCCCAGAGCTCCTACGAGCAGTACTTC.